Included here is one T cell receptor (beta chain) sequence, with context. The data derive from a study of blood T cell repertoires in COVID-19. Looking at the study overall: Spain, Italy and the United States supplied samples that represented acute and convalescent COVID-19. Sample material is recorded as cDNA or gDNA derived from T cells, B-cell-depleted T cells, or PBMCs.

Germline V lookup: CDR1 SGHDT, CDR2 YYEEEE. This CDR3 is 17 amino acids long. Trimming cost V 4 bases and J 2 bases, with 18 bases left between them. Authors' data handling: The assay estimated nucleated cells by amplifying reference gene primers. Only in-frame clones appear in the TCRdb table, and some are missing; sequencing was by immunoSEQ multiplex PCR. V and J calls plus clone size are reproduced from that table; the DNA served to infer D and trimming. Of just over 150,000 clones in the sample, around 89% are singletons; the top ten hold roughly 15%. The V and J genes are TRBV5-6 and TRBJ2-2, with a possible D match to TRBD1 (6 bases). This sequence originates from a woman in her 40s with acute or convalescent COVID-19. Sequencing was done on a sample of peripheral blood. DNA of the CDR3: TGTGCCAGCAGCAATCTACCCCTGGGACATAACACCGGGGAGCTGTTTTTT. It encodes CASSNLPLGHNTGELFF.